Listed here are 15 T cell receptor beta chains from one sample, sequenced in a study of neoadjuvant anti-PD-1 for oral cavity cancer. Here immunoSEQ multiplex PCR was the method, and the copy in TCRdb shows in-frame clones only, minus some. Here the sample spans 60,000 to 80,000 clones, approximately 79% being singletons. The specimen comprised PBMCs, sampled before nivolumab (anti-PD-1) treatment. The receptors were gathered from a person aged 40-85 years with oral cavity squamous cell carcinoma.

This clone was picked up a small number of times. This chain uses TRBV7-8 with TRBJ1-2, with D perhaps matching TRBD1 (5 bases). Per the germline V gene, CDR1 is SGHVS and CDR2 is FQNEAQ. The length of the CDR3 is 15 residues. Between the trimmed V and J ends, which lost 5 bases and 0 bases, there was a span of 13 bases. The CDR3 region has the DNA TGTGCCAGCAGCGTCGCCCAGGGAGCTAACTATGGCTACACCTTC. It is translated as CASSVAQGANYGYTF.

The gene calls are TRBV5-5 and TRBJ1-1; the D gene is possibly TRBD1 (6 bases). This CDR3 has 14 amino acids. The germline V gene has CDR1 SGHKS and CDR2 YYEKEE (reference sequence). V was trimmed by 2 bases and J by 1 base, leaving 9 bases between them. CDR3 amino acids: CASSFAGANTEAFF. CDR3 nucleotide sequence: TGTGCCAGCAGCTTCGCGGGGGCGAACACTGAAGCTTTCTTT.

CDR3 DNA sequence: TGTGCCAGCAGTGAGTGGGGGGTAGCGTTCTTC. Its translation is CASSEWGVAFF. This chain connects TRBV6-1 to TRBJ2-1; a weak D match, TRBD2 (6 bases). Deletions cut 3 bases from V and 15 bases from J, with 12 bases between. Germline CDR1 reads MNHNS; CDR2 reads SASEGT. The CDR3 runs 11 residues.

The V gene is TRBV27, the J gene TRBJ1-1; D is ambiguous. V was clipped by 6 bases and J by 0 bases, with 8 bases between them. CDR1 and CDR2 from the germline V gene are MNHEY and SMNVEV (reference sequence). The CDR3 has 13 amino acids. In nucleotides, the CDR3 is TGTGCCAGCAGACCTTGGATGAACACTGAAGCTTTCTTT. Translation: CASRPWMNTEAFF.

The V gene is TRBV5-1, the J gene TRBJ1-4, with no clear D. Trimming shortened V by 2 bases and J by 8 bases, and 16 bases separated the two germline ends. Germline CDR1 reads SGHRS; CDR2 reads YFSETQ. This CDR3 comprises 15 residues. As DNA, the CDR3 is TGCGCCAGCAGCTTTGACGGAGGCAGAGGGGAAAAACTGTTTTTT. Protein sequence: CASSFDGGRGEKLFF.

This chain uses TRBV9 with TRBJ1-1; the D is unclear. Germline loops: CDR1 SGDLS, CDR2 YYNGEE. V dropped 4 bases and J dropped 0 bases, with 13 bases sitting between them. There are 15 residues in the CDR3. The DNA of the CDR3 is TGTGCCAGCAGCCCAGTTTCGAGCATGAACACTGAAGCTTTCTTT. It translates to CASSPVSSMNTEAFF.

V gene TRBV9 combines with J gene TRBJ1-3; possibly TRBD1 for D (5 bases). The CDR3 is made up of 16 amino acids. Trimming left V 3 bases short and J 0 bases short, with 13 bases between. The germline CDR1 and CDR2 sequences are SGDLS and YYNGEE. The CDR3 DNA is TGTGCCAGCAGCGCCTCGGGGGGTCCCTCTGGAAACACCATATATTTT. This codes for CASSASGGPSGNTIYF.

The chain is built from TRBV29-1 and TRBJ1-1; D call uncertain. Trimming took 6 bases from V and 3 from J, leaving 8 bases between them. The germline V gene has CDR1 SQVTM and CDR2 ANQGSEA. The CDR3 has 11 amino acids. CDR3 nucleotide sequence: TGCAGCGTGACATTTTACACTGAAGCTTTCTTT. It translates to CSVTFYTEAFF.

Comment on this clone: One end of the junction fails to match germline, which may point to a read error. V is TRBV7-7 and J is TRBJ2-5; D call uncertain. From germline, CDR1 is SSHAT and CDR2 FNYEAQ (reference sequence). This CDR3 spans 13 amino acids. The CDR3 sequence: CASSLGLLETQYF. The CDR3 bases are TGTGCTAGCAGCTTAGGGCTATTAGAGACCCAGTACTTC.

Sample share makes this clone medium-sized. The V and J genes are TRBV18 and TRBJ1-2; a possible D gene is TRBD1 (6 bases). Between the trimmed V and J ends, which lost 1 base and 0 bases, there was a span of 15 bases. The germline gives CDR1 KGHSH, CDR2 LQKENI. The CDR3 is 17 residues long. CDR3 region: CASSPRTQGRANYGYTF. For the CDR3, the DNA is TGTGCCAGCTCACCACGTACTCAGGGGCGAGCTAACTATGGCTACACCTTC.

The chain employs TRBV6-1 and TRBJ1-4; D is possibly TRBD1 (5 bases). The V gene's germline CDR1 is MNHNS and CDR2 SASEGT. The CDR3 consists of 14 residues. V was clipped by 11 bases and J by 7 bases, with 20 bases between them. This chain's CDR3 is CAFSLGWGFEKLFF. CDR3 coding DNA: TGTGCCTTTTCACTGGGATGGGGCTTTGAAAAACTGTTTTTT.

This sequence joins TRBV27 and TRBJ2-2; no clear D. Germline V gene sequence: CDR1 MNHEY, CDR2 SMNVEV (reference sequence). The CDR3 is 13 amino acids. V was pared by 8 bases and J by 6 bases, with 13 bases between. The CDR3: CASGKPGPGELFF. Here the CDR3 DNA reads TGTGCCAGCGGGAAACCGGGCCCCGGGGAGCTGTTTTTT.

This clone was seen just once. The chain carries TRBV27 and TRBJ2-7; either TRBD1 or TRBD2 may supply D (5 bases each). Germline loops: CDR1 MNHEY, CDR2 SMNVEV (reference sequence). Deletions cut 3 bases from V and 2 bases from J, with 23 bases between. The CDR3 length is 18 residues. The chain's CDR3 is CASSFSARQGGGTYEQYF. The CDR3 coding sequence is TGTGCCAGCAGTTTCTCCGCCCGTCAGGGTGGGGGAACCTACGAGCAGTACTTC.

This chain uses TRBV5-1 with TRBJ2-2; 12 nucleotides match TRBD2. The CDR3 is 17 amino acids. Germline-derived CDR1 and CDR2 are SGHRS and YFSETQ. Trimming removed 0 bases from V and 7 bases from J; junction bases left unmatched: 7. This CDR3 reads CASSLALAGGPVGELFF. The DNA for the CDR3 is TGCGCCAGCAGCTTGGCCCTAGCGGGAGGGCCGGTCGGGGAGCTGTTTTTT.

The CDR3 DNA is TGTGCCAGCAGCTTACCCGGTGAGCAGTTCTTC. Protein: CASSLPGEQFF. The chain couples TRBV7-2 to TRBJ2-1; D remains unclear. There are 11 residues in the CDR3. Germline values: CDR1 SGHTA, CDR2 FQGNSA. Trimming removed 2 bases at V and 9 bases at J, with 5 bases between. Drawing the rest from reference TRBV7-2 and TRBJ2-1, the complete variable domain is GAGVSQSPSNKVTEKGKDVELRCDPISGHTALYWYRQSLGQGLEFLIYFQGNSAPDKSGLPSDRFSAERTGGSVSTLTIQRTQQEDSAVYLCASSLPGEQFFGPGTRLTVL.